This TCR beta chain is from a study of T cells after yellow fever vaccination (dated by TCRdb to the late 2010s). Some background on the complete study: The SMART-Seq v4 Ultra Low Input RNA kit was used to prepare libraries from fractions with low cell numbers. To follow T-cell clones before and after primary and booster YFV17D yellow fever vaccination, bulk TCR alpha and beta repertoires were sequenced over time. Two healthy male donors, one aged 18 to 29 and one aged 30 to 39 years, made up the cohort. Blood was drawn at multiple timepoints before and after primary and secondary immunization, with bulk PBMC replicates and cell subsets isolated. Here is what the overall study found, with its caveats: Most clones expanded after primary vaccination (almost 97% of CD4 and roughly 91% of CD8) were re-detected after the booster, suggesting that broad memory maintenance occurred. The secondary T-cell response was found to be weaker but faster than the primary response, with a peak reached on day 5 rather than on day 15. A small fraction of clonotypes showed up in both the CD4 and CD8 compartments, probably as a result of convergent recombination. Computational filtering was required because FACS-sorted repertoires could contain abundant contaminating clonotypes from the bulk population. Because the study included only a couple of donors, the extent to which the findings can be generalized is limited.

The listed sequencing device is Illumina NovaSeq 6000. Synthesis of TCR cDNA relied on 5'RACE template switching, a step that introduced a universal primer site along with unique molecular identifiers. cDNA synthesis was primed from both the TCR alpha and TCR beta constant segments. Library amplification used two PCR steps, and the second PCR step added sample barcodes and sequencing adapters. Sequencing of libraries was done on Illumina HiSeq 2500 (2x100 bp) or NovaSeq (2x150 bp). From the authors' description of their analysis: Reads were demultiplexed and collapsed into UMI consensus sequences with MIGEC, and V(D)J alignment was performed with MiXCR. Using edgeR on replicate PBMC samples, clonotypes were called vaccine-responding if FDR was below 0.01 and the log2 fold change was above 5 up to day 15. Each bulk clonotype was labeled CD4 or CD8 based on which sequenced repertoire, CD4 or CD8, contained the clonotype at higher abundance. The public reads were reprocessed in TCRdb via fastp at Q25 and MiXCR, keeping in-frame beta chains. One record per CDR3 amino acid sequence lists the most common genes and DNA. The V and J calls and clone size are TCRdb's, not the authors'. Present in this sample are about 310,000 distinct CDR3 sequences, roughly 3.5% of which were seen just once. The ten largest make up about a quarter of the sample.

The treatment or condition label corresponds to: live attenuated yellow fever vaccine strain. At each blood-draw timepoint, two biological replicates of bulk PBMCs were obtained. PBMCs were isolated from peripheral blood using a standard Ficoll-Paque protocol. TriZol was used to extract RNA from bulk PBMCs, from CD4 and CD8 fractions, and from dextramer-positive and dextramer-negative fractions. The CDR3 goes from the cysteine to the phenylalanine over 14 residues. The entry retains the CDR3 DNA only, 42 bases that are in frame from base 1. CDR1 and CDR2, per the germline V gene, are SGHRS and YFSETQ. Relative to germline, V is 3 bases shorter and J is 7 bases shorter, with 11 bases between their ends. This clonotype appeared many times. Its specific antigen is unknown. Base quality data are lacking; no much larger clone is found one base away.

The V and J segments used are TRBV5-1 and TRBJ1-6; 5 matching bases give a weak D call of TRBD1. The sequence came from a young man who received the YFV17D yellow fever vaccine. The sequences come from PBMCs, collected on the day of the yellow fever booster vaccination. Read as DNA, the sequence is TGCGCCAGCAGCTGGACGGGGGTAAATTCACCCCTCCACTTT. It translates as CASSWTGVNSPLHF.